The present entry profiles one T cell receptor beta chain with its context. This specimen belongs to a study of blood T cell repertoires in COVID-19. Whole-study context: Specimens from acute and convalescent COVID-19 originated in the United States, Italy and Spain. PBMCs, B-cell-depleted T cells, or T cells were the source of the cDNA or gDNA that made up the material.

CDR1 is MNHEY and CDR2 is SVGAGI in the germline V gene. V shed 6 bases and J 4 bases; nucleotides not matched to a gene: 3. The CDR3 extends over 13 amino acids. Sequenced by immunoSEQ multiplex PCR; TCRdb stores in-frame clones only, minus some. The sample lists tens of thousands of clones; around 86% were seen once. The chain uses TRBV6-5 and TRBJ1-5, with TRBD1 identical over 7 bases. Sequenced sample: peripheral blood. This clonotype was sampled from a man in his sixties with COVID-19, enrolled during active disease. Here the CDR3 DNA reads TGTGCCAGCAGGCCACAGGGGAATCAGCCCCAGCATTTT. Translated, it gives CASRPQGNQPQHF.